Following are 28 T cell receptor beta chains from one sample sequenced in a study of control samples from healthy donors and cancer patients. The assay was immunoSEQ multiplex PCR, and TCRdb's table has in-frame clones only and misses some. This sample has 90,000 to 150,000 clones; about 90% occur once, and the top ten carry 30% to 40%. The specimen was blood. The receptor source for this set is a man aged 50 to 59 in good health.

The chain carries TRBV7-2 and TRBJ2-7; perhaps TRBD1 as D (6 bases). Trimming removed 3 bases from V and 2 bases from J, with 20 bases in between. Looked up from germline, CDR1 is SGHTA and CDR2 is FQGNSA. This CDR3 spans 17 amino acids. CDR3 protein: CASSFRPGIGGAYEQYF. DNA for the CDR3: TGTGCCAGCAGCTTCAGGCCGGGGATAGGGGGTGCCTACGAGCAGTACTTC.

About this clone itself: Germline is not matched at one junction end, which may reflect a read error. The chain recombines TRBV9 with TRBJ1-2; D is unresolved. This CDR3 contains 13 residues. From germline, CDR1 is SGDLS and CDR2 YYNGEE. CDR3 sequence (DNA): TGTGCCAGCTGCCGAACCCCTGGATATGTCTACACCTTC. Translating it yields CASCRTPGYVYTF.

The chain couples TRBV19 to TRBJ1-2, with 8 bases identical to TRBD1. This CDR3 spans 16 amino acids. V lost 3 bases and J lost 1; bases outside the gene matches: 7. Germline V gives CDR1 LNHDA, CDR2 SQIVND (reference sequence). CDR3 coding DNA: TGTGCCAGTAGTATGGGACAGGCTTACGGTAACTATGGCTACACCTTC. Translation: CASSMGQAYGNYGYTF.

This rearrangement joins TRBV7-6 to TRBJ1-3, with D uncertain. The CDR3 spans 17 residues. Germline CDR1 is SGHVS and CDR2 is FNYEAQ. Between the trimmed V and J ends, which lost 0 bases and 0 bases, there was a span of 12 bases. The DNA for the CDR3 is TGTGCCAGCAGCTTAGCGCCCGAAGTAAGCTCTGGAAACACCATATATTTT. Translated, it gives CASSLAPEVSSGNTIYF.

About this clone: Given a much more abundant clone one base away, this may be a read error. The same CDR3 arises from other DNA sequences in this sample as well. The chain uses TRBV29-1 and TRBJ2-1; 8 nucleotides agree with TRBD1. CDR3 length equals 13 residues. Germline assignment: CDR1 SQVTM and CDR2 ANQGSEA. V trimming: 4 bases; J trimming: 4 bases; junction bases outside the gene matches: 3. The CDR3 reads CSVGRDRYNEQFF. CDR3 coding DNA: TGCAGCGTTGGTCGGGACAGGTACAATGAGCAGTTCTTC.

This sequence joins TRBV6-5 and TRBJ2-7, with 9 bases matching TRBD1. This CDR3 is built from 14 residues. V trimming: 6 bases; J trimming: 3 bases; junction bases outside the gene matches: 6. Germline V gives CDR1 MNHEY, CDR2 SVGAGI. CDR3: CASRTYRGRYEQYF. DNA of the CDR3: TGTGCCAGCAGGACCTACAGGGGGCGCTACGAGCAGTACTTC.

The chain recombines TRBV19 with TRBJ2-5, with a possible D match to TRBD2 (5 bases). Germline V CDR1 and CDR2: LNHDA, SQIVND (reference sequence). The CDR3 is made up of 14 amino acids. V lost 3 bases to trimming and J lost 13 bases, with 21 bases between them. In DNA, the CDR3 is TGTGCCAGTAGTATGATGCCCCCTCGCGGGCCCAGGTACTTC. Amino acids: CASSMMPPRGPRYF.

The chain carries TRBV27 and TRBJ1-3; no definite D call. The CDR3 is 17 amino acids. Deletions cut 3 bases from V and 4 bases from J, with 19 bases between. CDR1 MNHEY and CDR2 SMNVEV come from the germline V gene (reference sequence). CDR3 nucleotides: TGTGCCAGCAGTTTCCTCGGGAACCCGGCTGAGGGAAACACCATATATTTT. Translating it yields CASSFLGNPAEGNTIYF.

This clone turned up a few times. A read error may produce the germline difference seen at one junction end. V is TRBV4-3 and J is TRBJ1-6, with 7 bases that match TRBD1. The CDR3 is 15 amino acids. The V gene's germline CDR1 is LGHNA and CDR2 YSLEER. The CDR3 loop is CASSRQGAYNSPLHF. DNA for the CDR3: TGCGCCAGCAGCCGACAGGGAGCCTACAATTCACCCCTCCACTTT.

The chain employs TRBV19 and TRBJ2-5; D is possibly TRBD1 (5 bases). Trimming took off 5 bases at V and 4 bases at J, with 14 bases between the two ends. Germline CDR1 and CDR2: LNHDA and SQIVND (reference sequence). This CDR3 contains 14 residues. CDR3: CASSSSGRRETQYF. The DNA for the CDR3 is TGTGCCAGTAGTTCCTCAGGGCGTCGAGAGACCCAGTACTTC.

The DNA for the CDR3 is TGTGCCAGTACCACCGACAACAGGGGATTTCAGCCCCAGCATTTT. Its protein is CASTTDNRGFQPQHF. The J gene is TRBJ1-5, the V gene TRBV19; 7 bases line up with TRBD1. This CDR3 has 15 amino acids. V shed 7 bases, J shed 6 bases, and the junction held 12 bases outside the gene matches. Germline loops: CDR1 LNHDA, CDR2 SQIVND (reference sequence).

The chain uses TRBV10-1 and TRBJ2-7; TRBD2 agrees at 9 bases. Germline loops: CDR1 WNHNN, CDR2 SYGVQD (reference sequence). This CDR3 contains 18 residues. Trimming cost V 0 bases and J 2 bases; bases outside gene matches: 11. CDR3 bases: TGCGCCAGCAGTGAGTCGACTGCGGAGCGGGGGGCTACCTACGAGCAGTACTTC. Translated: CASSESTAERGATYEQYF.

The rearrangement links TRBV7-8 to TRBJ2-1; 13 bases agree with TRBD2. Germline loops: CDR1 SGHVS, CDR2 FQNEAQ. The ends lost 1 base at V and 4 bases at J; junction bases unmatched: 4. This CDR3 comprises 17 residues. DNA for the CDR3: TGTGCCAGCAGCTTAGTTACTAGCGGGGGGGCTTACAATGAGCAGTTCTTC. Translation gives CASSLVTSGGAYNEQFF.

This clone was counted a single time. The V call is TRBV10-3, the J call TRBJ1-1, with D uncertain. V gave up 4 bases and J gave up 3 bases, with 12 bases separating them. The CDR3 extends over 14 amino acids. The germline CDR1 and CDR2 sequences are ENHRY and SYGVKD. CDR3 residues: CAISGNRGDTEAFF. CDR3 DNA sequence: TGTGCCATCAGTGGTAATCGCGGGGACACTGAAGCTTTCTTT.

V usage is TRBV10-3 and J usage is TRBJ2-1, with D maybe TRBD1 (5 bases). This CDR3 spans 14 amino acids. Germline-derived CDR1 and CDR2 are ENHRY and SYGVKD. The ends were cut back, 4 bases at V and 1 base at J, with 8 bases in the middle. The chain's CDR3 is CAISGQGSYNEQFF. The DNA of the CDR3 is TGTGCCATCAGTGGGCAGGGTTCCTACAATGAGCAGTTCTTC.

The CDR3 spells CASGGPGTAQETQYF. DNA of the CDR3: TGTGCCAGCGGGGGGCCAGGGACAGCTCAAGAGACCCAGTACTTC. V is TRBV11-2 and J is TRBJ2-5, with D possibly being TRBD1 (7 bases). The V gene lost 8 bases and the J gene lost 2 bases, with 18 bases spanning the gap. This CDR3 spans 15 amino acids. The germline V gene encodes CDR1 SGHAT and CDR2 FQNNGV. Drawing the rest from reference TRBV11-2 and TRBJ2-5, the complete variable domain is EAGVAQSPRYKIIEKRQSVAFWCNPISGHATLYWYQQILGQGPKLLIQFQNNGVVDDSQLPKDRFSAERLKGVDSTLKIQPAKLEDSAVYLCASGGPGTAQETQYFGPGTRLLVL.

This chain joins TRBV29-1 and TRBJ1-2, with 11 bases matching TRBD1. V trimming: 6 bases; J trimming: 6 bases; junction bases outside the gene matches: 15. The CDR3 runs to 16 residues. Germline V gene data show CDR1 as SQVTM and CDR2 as ANQGSEA. CDR3 sequence: CSVLFPLDRGPHGYTF. DNA for the CDR3: TGCAGCGTCCTCTTCCCCCTGGACAGGGGGCCTCATGGCTACACCTTC.

The chain couples TRBV10-3 to TRBJ1-1; D not certain. This CDR3 spans 13 amino acids. Germline V gives CDR1 ENHRY, CDR2 SYGVKD. Trimming left V 7 bases short and J 0 bases short, with 9 bases between. Here the CDR3 reads CAITGGMNTEAFF. CDR3 coding DNA: TGTGCCATCACCGGTGGGATGAACACTGAAGCTTTCTTT.

V is TRBV5-1 and J is TRBJ2-7, with D perhaps given as TRBD1 or TRBD2 (5 bases each). Trimming removed 0 bases from V and 2 bases from J, with 9 bases in between. This CDR3 has 14 residues. Germline V gene lookup returns CDR1 SGHRS and CDR2 YFSETQ. Here the CDR3 DNA reads TGCGCCAGCAGCTTGGCCAGGGACCCCTACGAGCAGTACTTC. Protein product: CASSLARDPYEQYF.

This clone occurred a few times. This rearrangement joins TRBV30 to TRBJ1-2; D uncertain. Per the germline V gene, CDR1 is GTSNPN and CDR2 is SVGIG (reference sequence). V lost 5 bases, J lost 6 bases, and 16 bases lay in between. The CDR3 has 13 amino acids. Here the CDR3 reads CAWDPRGANGYTF. For the CDR3, the DNA is TGTGCCTGGGACCCACGGGGAGCGAATGGCTACACCTTC.

This clone was seen just once. V is TRBV10-3 and J is TRBJ2-5, with D perhaps TRBD2 (6 bases). Trimming pared 6 bases from V and 5 bases from J, leaving 13 bases between. The CDR3 has 13 residues. Germline V gives CDR1 ENHRY, CDR2 SYGVKD. CDR3 in DNA: TGTGCCATCAGGGAGGGACTCGTGGAGACCCAGTACTTC. Amino acids: CAIREGLVETQYF.

The V gene is TRBV25-1, the J gene TRBJ1-3, with D hard to call. This CDR3 region has 15 residues. The V gene lost 2 bases and the J gene lost 3 bases, with 11 bases spanning the gap. The germline gives CDR1 MGHDK, CDR2 SYGVNS. CDR3: CASSETAVYGNTIYF. CDR3 sequence (DNA): TGTGCCAGCAGTGAAACCGCTGTGTATGGAAACACCATATATTTT.

V usage is TRBV30 and J usage is TRBJ1-1; no reliable D call. Germline V gene sequence: CDR1 GTSNPN, CDR2 SVGIG (reference sequence). This CDR3 has 12 amino acids. With 3 bases removed from V and 1 base from J, the gap between germline ends came to 6 bases. CDR3 loop: CAWRGTNTEAFF. The CDR3 DNA reads as TGTGCCTGGAGGGGTACGAACACTGAAGCTTTCTTT.

This chain uses TRBV10-3 with TRBJ2-7; D gene unclear. The V end lost 4 bases, the J end lost 4 bases, and 14 bases lay between the germline ends. Germline V gene data show CDR1 as ENHRY and CDR2 as SYGVKD. The CDR3 consists of 14 residues. Here the CDR3 DNA reads TGTGCCATCAGTGCTGGATTGGAAAGGTACGAGCAGTACTTC. Its translation: CAISAGLERYEQYF.

The chain joins TRBV6-8 to TRBJ2-7, with D tentatively TRBD1 (6 bases). The germline CDR1 and CDR2 sequences are MNHGY and SAAAGT. CDR3 length: 13 residues. Trimming pared 10 bases from V and 3 bases from J, leaving 16 bases between. The CDR3 sequence: CATPPRQDYEQYF. The DNA of the CDR3 is TGTGCCACTCCCCCTCGACAGGACTACGAGCAGTACTTC.

This clone was seen a handful of times. This chain links TRBV3-1 (or the pseudogene TRBV3-2) with TRBJ2-7; tentatively, D is TRBD2 (5 bases). This CDR3 region has 14 residues. The germline V and J ends were trimmed by 4 bases and 0 bases, with 10 bases remaining between them. In germline, CDR1 is LGHDT, CDR2 YNNKEL (reference sequence). CDR3 loop: CASSPREGSYEQYF. The CDR3 nucleotides read TGTGCCAGCAGCCCTCGGGAAGGCTCCTACGAGCAGTACTTC.

V usage is TRBV12-3 or TRBV12-4 and J usage is TRBJ1-5, with a weak D call TRBD1 (5 bases). With 0 bases removed from V and 7 bases from J, the gap between germline ends came to 7 bases. The CDR3 length is 13 residues. CDR3 sequence reads: CASSLAGGQPQHF. The CDR3 DNA reads TGTGCCAGCAGTTTAGCGGGGGGGCAGCCCCAGCATTTT.

The chain uses TRBV19 and TRBJ2-3; 8 positions agree with TRBD2. Germline V lookup: CDR1 LNHDA, CDR2 SQIVND (reference sequence). Trimming cost V 11 bases and J 4 bases; bases outside gene matches: 14. This CDR3 has 15 amino acids. CDR3 bases: TGTGCCCTTACCCGGGGCGGGGGGAACGCAGATACGCAGTATTTT. This sequence encodes CALTRGGGNADTQYF.